This is a list of T cell receptor beta chains from one sample in a study of blood T cell repertoires in COVID-19. Only in-frame clones appear in the TCRdb table, and some are missing; sequencing was by immunoSEQ multiplex PCR. The sample consists of approximately 180,000 clones, 89% of them appearing once. Material for sequencing was PBMCs or T cells enriched from blood (not recorded which). The source is a woman aged 40 to 49 with acute COVID-19. Each CDR3 is given with its conserved first and last residue. Fields, in order: V gene, D gene, J gene, clone size, CDR3 DNA, CDR3 protein. A D gene is named only where the DNA matches it firmly. Size tells how often a clone was seen (once, few, many) or the class of an expanded clone, and some rows leave it out.

v_gene: TRBV28; d_gene: NA; j_gene: TRBJ2-3; abundance: NA; CDR3nt: TGTGCCAGCAGTTTCTGGGCTAAGAGCACAGATACGCAGTATTTT; CDR3aa: CASSFWAKSTDTQYF
v_gene: TRBV18; d_gene: NA; j_gene: TRBJ1-1; abundance: NA; CDR3nt: TGTGCCAGCTCACCATTAGGGGTGGACACTGAAGCTTTCTTT; CDR3aa: CASSPLGVDTEAFF
v_gene: TRBV4-1; d_gene: TRBD1; j_gene: TRBJ2-7; abundance: NA; CDR3nt: TGCGCCAGCAGCCAAGATTTGCACAGGGGGTACGAGCAGTACTTC; CDR3aa: CASSQDLHRGYEQYF
v_gene: TRBV27; d_gene: TRBD1; j_gene: TRBJ1-1; abundance: NA; CDR3nt: TGTGCCAGCAGTTTCCAGGGGGCGCCTGGTTGGAGCACTGAAGCTTTCTTT; CDR3aa: CASSFQGAPGWSTEAFF
v_gene: TRBV2; d_gene: NA; j_gene: TRBJ1-5; abundance: NA; CDR3nt: TGTGCCAGCCGGGACACCCAAGGGAGCAATCAGCCCCAGCATTTT; CDR3aa: CASRDTQGSNQPQHF
v_gene: TRBV5-4; d_gene: NA; j_gene: TRBJ1-5; abundance: NA; CDR3nt: TGTGCCAGCAGCTTGGATCCAGGGGAAAATCAGCCCCAGCATTTT; CDR3aa: CASSLDPGENQPQHF
v_gene: TRBV7-2; d_gene: NA; j_gene: TRBJ2-7; abundance: NA; CDR3nt: TGTGCCAGCAGCCTAGACAGGGAGGGCGAGCAGTACTTC; CDR3aa: CASSLDREGEQYF
v_gene: TRBV11-3; d_gene: TRBD2; j_gene: TRBJ2-1; abundance: NA; CDR3nt: TGTGCCAGCAGCTCCAGCGGGGGGGCCGGGAATGAGCAGTTCTTC; CDR3aa: CASSSSGGAGNEQFF
v_gene: TRBV7-2; d_gene: TRBD2; j_gene: TRBJ2-1; abundance: NA; CDR3nt: TGTGCCAGCAGCTTAGAACCGGGACTAGCGGGCTACAATGAGCAGTTCTTC; CDR3aa: CASSLEPGLAGYNEQFF
v_gene: TRBV7-9; d_gene: NA; j_gene: TRBJ1-4; abundance: once; CDR3nt: TGTGCCAGCAGCTATGCTGGGCTAACTAATGAAAAACTGTTTTTT; CDR3aa: CASSYAGLTNEKLFF
v_gene: TRBV24-1; d_gene: TRBD1; j_gene: TRBJ2-3; abundance: NA; CDR3nt: TGTGCCACCAGTGATCCGGGACAGGGAACAGATACGCAGTATTTT; CDR3aa: CATSDPGQGTDTQYF
v_gene: TRBV19; d_gene: NA; j_gene: TRBJ1-4; abundance: NA; CDR3nt: TGTGCCAGTAGTATCGGCCACGGGAGTGAAAAACTGTTTTTT; CDR3aa: CASSIGHGSEKLFF
v_gene: TRBV19; d_gene: NA; j_gene: TRBJ2-2; abundance: NA; CDR3nt: TGTGCCAGTAGTATTCGGGCCGGGGAGCTGTTTTTT; CDR3aa: CASSIRAGELFF
v_gene: TRBV19; d_gene: NA; j_gene: TRBJ2-7; abundance: NA; CDR3nt: TGTGCCAGTAGTTGGGACACGACCCCAGGCTACGAGCAGTACTTC; CDR3aa: CASSWDTTPGYEQYF
v_gene: TRBV9; d_gene: NA; j_gene: TRBJ1-6; abundance: NA; CDR3nt: TGTGCCAGCAGCGTAGATGGACAGAACTATTCACCCCTCCACTTT; CDR3aa: CASSVDGQNYSPLHF
v_gene: TRBV29-1; d_gene: TRBD2; j_gene: TRBJ2-7; abundance: NA; CDR3nt: TGCAGCGTTGGGGAACTAGCGGGACCATACGAGCAGTACTTC; CDR3aa: CSVGELAGPYEQYF